These T cell receptor beta chains were read from a single sample in a study of T cell responses to AZD1222 COVID-19 vaccine. Sequenced by immunoSEQ multiplex PCR; TCRdb stores in-frame clones only, minus some. The sample holds 100,000 to 150,000 clones, around 83% seen once. The sequences come from peripheral blood, collected on day 0 of AZD1222 vaccination. These receptors were collected from an adult in good health. CDR3s include the opening cysteine and the closing phenylalanine or tryptophan. A D gene is named only where the DNA matches it firmly. Clone size is shown for a subset of rows, as once, few, many or a class of expanded clone.

TRBV24-1	TRBD1	-	TRBJ1-6	CATTHRGSHSYNSPLHF	TGTGCCACCACCCACAGGGGATCTCACTCCTATAATTCACCCCTCCACTTT
TRBV7-6	-	-	TRBJ2-5	CASSLGLWETQYF	TGTGCCAGCAGCTTAGGACTCTGGGAGACCCAGTACTTC
TRBV5-1	-	-	TRBJ2-1	CASSFGQSSYNEQFF	TGCGCCAGCAGCTTCGGGCAGAGCTCCTACAATGAGCAGTTCTTC
TRBV24-1	TRBD1	-	TRBJ1-5	CATSEGQGIGQPQHF	TGTGCCACCAGTGAAGGACAGGGGATCGGTCAGCCCCAGCATTTT
TRBV6-2/TRBV6-3	-	-	TRBJ1-5	CASSSGFGYQPQHF	TGTGCCAGCAGTTCGGGGTTTGGATATCAGCCCCAGCATTTT
TRBV7-2	-	-	TRBJ1-5	CASSFMPEPRNQPQHF	TGTGCCAGCAGCTTCATGCCGGAGCCAAGGAATCAGCCCCAGCATTTT
TRBV7-9	TRBD1	-	TRBJ2-7	CASSRQGDLFYEQYF	TGTGCCAGCAGCCGTCAGGGGGACCTCTTTTACGAGCAGTACTTC
TRBV2	-	once	TRBJ1-5	CASSDGAQPQHF	TGTGCCAGCAGTGACGGGGCGCAGCCCCAGCATTTT
TRBV7-2	-	-	TRBJ1-1	CASSFSRNTEAFF	TGTGCCAGCAGCTTTTCGAGAAACACTGAAGCTTTCTTT
TRBV18	TRBD2	-	TRBJ2-1	CASSPLAGTYNEQFF	TGTGCCAGCTCACCCCTAGCGGGAACATACAATGAGCAGTTCTTC
TRBV5-5	TRBD1	-	TRBJ1-4	CASSRTGVEKLFF	TGTGCCAGCAGCAGAACAGGGGTTGAAAAACTGTTTTTT
TRBV6-1	TRBD1	-	TRBJ2-5	CASSDDRVLNF	TGTGCCAGCAGTGATGACAGGGTTTTGAACTTC
TRBV5-4	-	-	TRBJ2-1	CASSFDYYEDNEQFF	TGTGCCAGCAGCTTCGACTACTATGAAGACAATGAGCAGTTCTTC
TRBV2	-	-	TRBJ1-6	CASGSGSYNSPLHF	TGTGCCAGCGGATCGGGCTCCTATAATTCACCCCTCCACTTT